This TCR beta chain originates from a study of T cells in Graves' hyperthyroidism and ophthalmopathy. Study-level background: Peripheral blood was taken when the disease was first diagnosed, before any treatment began.

Germline V gives CDR1 MNHNS, CDR2 SASEGT. Germline trimming cut 6 bases from V and 3 bases from J; bases unmatched to any gene: 8. The CDR3 length is 15 residues. The sample, blood from the first hyperthyroidism diagnosis, precedes any ophthalmopathy symptoms. From RNA transcripts, TCR beta CDR3 regions were amplified. The TCR CDR3 was amplified in a first-round RT-PCR using the HTBI primer set. TCRdb re-analysed the multiplex PCR reads in MiXCR, keeping a single row per CDR3 protein. The sample yields about 300,000 distinct CDR3 sequences, less than 30% seen once. The V and J genes are TRBV6-1 and TRBJ2-3; 8 bases line up with TRBD1. The sequence was collected from a man aged 40-49 years with Graves' hyperthyroidism that later progressed to Graves' ophthalmopathy. The source material was blood. The DNA of the CDR3 is TGTGCCAGCAGCCTAACAGGGGGTGGGACAGATACGCAGTATTTT. Protein product: CASSLTGGGTDTQYF.